This T cell receptor beta chain was sequenced for a study of cytomegalovirus exposure and HLA in healthy donors. Overall study context: Researchers previously reported finding about 110 million unique TCR beta sequences from approximately 190 million T cells.

The PCR made use of 60 Vbeta and 13 Jbeta primers. Clones were read by immunoSEQ multiplex PCR, and TCRdb kept only the in-frame ones, dropping some. The sample shows some 100,000 clones, 65% to 85% of them seen only once. The germline gives CDR1 SGHRS, CDR2 YFSETQ. V lost 3 bases, J lost 1 base, and 2 bases stayed unmatched. The CDR3 runs 14 residues. This clone was counted only a few times. The chain links TRBV5-1 to TRBJ2-5; 8 bases are a match to TRBD1. The sequence was collected from a woman in her 70s in good health and CMV-seropositive. The sample taken for sequencing was PBMCs. Written as DNA, the CDR3 is TGCGCCAGCAGCTCACAGGGGGGCCAAGAGACCCAGTACTTC. Its translation is CASSSQGGQETQYF.